This TCR beta chain is drawn from a study of Siglec-9 on CD8 T cells in melanoma (dated by TCRdb to the late 2010s). A note on the overall study: The study investigated Siglec-9 expression on CD8+ T cells and the role of Siglec-9 in regulating T cells in the melanoma tumor microenvironment. What the authors observed across the whole study: An effector memory CD8+ T-cell subset that appeared to accumulate within melanoma tumors was reported to be marked and regulated by Siglec-9.

Preparation of the library involved the immunoSEQ multiplex PCR assay. The clones in this table, taken by TCRdb from immuneACCESS, are in-frame only. Not every clone is retained; where verified, under half of the shortfall comes from an unresolved V gene, and the cause of the rest is unknown. For this sample the table gives about 30,000 clones, of which around three quarters were detected only once. The ten largest make up less than 7% of the sample. Spanning cysteine to phenylalanine, the CDR3 consists of 14 amino acids. The CDR3 DNA has 42 bases and is translated from base 1. V and J are trimmed by 3 bases and 5 bases, and the gene matches miss 5 bases of the junction. The germline V gene (reference sequence) sets CDR1 to PRHDT and CDR2 to FYEKMQ. With regard to this clone: Its antigen is currently not known. Per-nucleotide qualities are absent, and no much larger clonotype sits a single base away.

This sequence was found in a human donor in good health. Sequenced input: Siglec-9- CD8+ T cells sorted from blood. Interpreted using the paper, the cell subset or site label stands for: CD8 T cells lacking Siglec-9. The sequence joins TRBV13 to TRBJ2-7, and 9 junction bases match TRBD1. This receptor has the CDR3 CASSFGTGLNEQYF. The bases read TGTGCCAGCAGCTTCGGGACAGGGCTAAACGAGCAGTACTTC.